Below are 5 T cell receptor beta chains sequenced from a single sample in a study of OX40 agonist ivuxolimab in advanced cancers. Profiling relied on immunoSEQ multiplex PCR, and the TCRdb table lists in-frame clones only, not all of them. The table includes some 33,000 clones, roughly nine tenths detected once. The input for sequencing was CD4+ or CD8+ T cells sorted from blood, taken in a trial of the OX40 agonist ivuxolimab. These receptors were collected from an adult with an advanced solid tumor such as melanoma, head and neck, liver or kidney cancer.

This clone occurred a few times. V usage is TRBV6-6 and J usage is TRBJ1-5, with a possible D match to TRBD1 (6 bases). CDR1 is MNHNY and CDR2 is SVGAGI in the germline V gene (reference sequence). The CDR3 consists of 13 residues. V dropped 5 bases and J dropped 4 bases, with 9 bases sitting between them. The CDR3 here is CASSGRGNQPQHF. Written as DNA, the CDR3 is TGTGCCAGCAGTGGGAGGGGGAATCAGCCCCAGCATTTT.

The rearrangement uses TRBV15 and TRBJ2-1; possible D gene TRBD1, 6 bases. Trimming removed 2 bases at V and 6 bases at J, with 20 bases between. CDR3 length: 17 residues. Germline CDR1 reads LNHNV; CDR2 reads YYDKDF (reference sequence). The DNA of the CDR3 is TGTGCCACCAGCAGATCCTTCCCAGGGGAATATTTCAATGAGCAGTTCTTC. Encoded protein: CATSRSFPGEYFNEQFF.

This chain joins TRBV11-1 and TRBJ2-3, with 10 bases that match TRBD1. With 5 bases clipped from V and 5 bases from J, the junction kept 4 bases outside the gene matches. CDR3 length: 14 residues. Germline V gene lookup returns CDR1 SGHAT and CDR2 FQDESV (reference sequence). CDR3 DNA sequence: TGTGCCAGCAGCACGGGACAGGGGCAAGATACGCAGTATTTT. It codes for CASSTGQGQDTQYF.

The J gene is TRBJ2-1, the V gene TRBV2; 9 positions match TRBD2. The CDR3 is 16 residues long. CDR1 and CDR2 (germline): SNHLY, FYNNEI. The J segment lost 2 bases and the V segment lost 3 bases, leaving 5 bases of the junction unmatched. This CDR3 reads CASSDGTSIPYNEQFF. DNA of the CDR3: TGTGCCAGCAGTGACGGGACTAGCATCCCCTACAATGAGCAGTTCTTC.

This clone has a single count. The chain couples TRBV9 to TRBJ2-4; perhaps TRBD1 as D (6 bases). Germline CDR1 SGDLS, CDR2 YYNGEE. The V end lost 0 bases, the J end lost 6 bases, and 13 bases lay between the germline ends. The CDR3 loop spans 15 amino acids. DNA of the CDR3: TGTGCCAGCAGCGTAGATGGGGGCTTCGGAAACATTCAGTACTTC. Translating gives CASSVDGGFGNIQYF. Full variable domain (outside the CDR3, taken from reference TRBV9 and TRBJ2-4): DSGVTQTPKHLITATGQRVTLRCSPRSGDLSVYWYQQSLDQGLQFLIQYYNGEERAKGNILERFSAQQFPDLHSELNLSSLELGDSALYFCASSVDGGFGNIQYFGAGTRLSVL.